Below, 16 T cell receptor beta chains from the same sample are listed, as sequenced in a study of blood T cells in healthy people across ages. With a J-beta primer mix and a sample-barcoded 5' primer, a second PCR ran 7 to 11 cycles. TCRdb reprocessed the 5' RACE reads via MiXCR and lists one record per CDR3 protein. The profile shows about 1,500,000 distinct CDR3 sequences, over 25% of them singletons. Sequenced material: blood. The source of these receptors is a woman aged 25 to 45 in good health.

This clonotype was recorded at least ten times. This rearrangement joins TRBV29-1 to TRBJ2-4, with D unresolved. Deletions cut 2 bases from V and 0 bases from J, with 8 bases between. CDR1 and CDR2 from the germline V gene are SQVTM and ANQGSEA. The CDR3 extends over 14 amino acids. The CDR3 loop is CSVENNLAKNIQYF. The CDR3, as DNA: TGCAGCGTTGAAAACAACTTAGCCAAAAACATTCAGTACTTC.

V is TRBV3-1 and J is TRBJ2-1, with 11 bases aligning to TRBD2. The CDR3 totals 17 residues. Germline values: CDR1 LGHDT, CDR2 YNNKEL (reference sequence). V dropped 4 bases and J dropped 5; count of bases not matched to a gene: 10. Here the CDR3 reads CASSPTLGSGRDNEQFF. The CDR3 DNA follows: TGTGCCAGCAGCCCAACCTTGGGTAGCGGGAGGGACAATGAGCAGTTCTTC.

The CDR3 DNA follows: TGTGCCAGCAGCGAGAACAGGGGGGAGACAGATACGCAGTATTTT. Amino acid sequence: CASSENRGETDTQYF. The chain carries TRBV11-1 and TRBJ2-3; 8 positions match TRBD1. J lost 3 bases, V lost 5 bases, and 7 bases had no gene match. Germline lookup yields CDR1 SGHAT and CDR2 FQDESV (reference sequence). This CDR3 contains 15 residues. Full variable domain (outside the CDR3, taken from reference TRBV11-1 and TRBJ2-3): EAEVAQSPRYKITEKSQAVAFWCDPISGHATLYWYRQILGQGPELLVQFQDESVVDDSQLPKDRFSAERLKGVDSTLKIQPAELGDSAMYLCASSENRGETDTQYFGPGTRLTVL.

This clonotype came up a few times. This chain links TRBV7-9 with TRBJ2-7, with no clear D. V dropped 4 bases and J dropped 3 bases, with 16 bases sitting between them. CDR3 length: 15 amino acids. CDR1 is SEHNR and CDR2 is FQNEAQ in the germline V gene (reference sequence). CDR3 coding DNA: TGTGCCAGCAGCTCACCAAGAGATCCAATCTACGAGCAGTACTTC. This codes for CASSSPRDPIYEQYF.

This clonotype was detected only once. It may be a read error: a sequence one base away is much more abundant. This rearrangement joins TRBV5-1 to TRBJ2-3; 7 bases fit TRBD2. CDR1 is SGHRS, CDR2 YFSETQ, per germline. The CDR3 length is 16 residues. The V segment lost 4 bases and the J segment 8 bases; nucleotides outside the gene matches: 16. For the CDR3, the DNA is TGCGCCAGCAGCCCCGGATCCCTAGCGGTTGGAGGTACGCAGTATTTT. It is translated as CASSPGSLAVGGTQYF.

This clonotype has only a few counts. The J gene is TRBJ2-1, the V gene TRBV7-2, with TRBD2 matching 15 bases. The CDR3 extends over 15 amino acids. V was clipped by 6 bases and J by 7 bases; unmatched bases: 4. Looked up from germline, CDR1 is SGHTA and CDR2 is FQGNSA. The CDR3 protein is CASRTGTSGGNEQFF. CDR3 in DNA: TGTGCCAGCAGAACCGGGACTAGCGGGGGGAATGAGCAGTTCTTC.

This clonotype was seen ten or more times. The chain carries TRBV29-1 and TRBJ2-7; TRBD2 agrees at 7 bases. The length of the CDR3 is 13 residues. Germline loops: CDR1 SQVTM, CDR2 ANQGSEA. With V trimmed by 7 bases and J by 3 bases, 9 bases remained unmatched. This CDR3 is CSALLGGSYEQYF. CDR3 nucleotide sequence: TGCAGCGCCCTCCTCGGGGGGAGCTACGAGCAGTACTTC.

This clonotype turned up a few times. The chain has TRBV4-3 and TRBJ2-7, with 8 bases identical to TRBD2. CDR3 size: 16 residues. V lost 0 bases and J lost 3; bases outside the gene matches: 7. CDR1 and CDR2 from the germline V gene are LGHNA and YSLEER. CDR3 nucleotide sequence: TGCGCCAGCAGCCAAGATGAACTAGCGGACCTCTACGAGCAGTACTTC. It is translated as CASSQDELADLYEQYF.

The sample holds a few counts of this clonotype. The J gene is TRBJ1-2, the V gene TRBV4-2; D call uncertain. This CDR3 comprises 11 residues. V gave up 7 bases and J gave up 8 bases, with 11 bases separating them. The V gene's germline CDR1 is LGHNA and CDR2 YNFKEQ. The CDR3 is CASTSSGGYTF. CDR3 sequence (DNA): TGTGCCAGCACCTCTTCCGGAGGCTACACCTTC.

This clonotype was detected a few times. The chain employs TRBV7-2 and TRBJ2-5; 9 nucleotides line up with TRBD1. The length of the CDR3 is 13 residues. V lost 5 bases and J lost 7; bases outside the gene matches: 5. Germline CDR1 reads SGHTA; CDR2 reads FQGNSA. The CDR3 coding sequence is TGTGCCAGCAGCCGGGACAGGGCTGGGACCCAGTACTTC. It encodes CASSRDRAGTQYF.

This clonotype came up a few times. The chain links TRBV28 to TRBJ2-7; D may correspond to TRBD1 or TRBD2 (5 bases each). Germline V lookup: CDR1 MDHEN, CDR2 SYDVKM. The CDR3 loop spans 14 amino acids. Deletions cut 11 bases from V and 0 bases from J, with 17 bases between. The CDR3 is CACTVGDRSYEQYF. The CDR3 DNA is TGTGCCTGCACGGTTGGGGACCGCTCCTACGAGCAGTACTTC.

This clonotype was found a few times. This chain joins TRBV20-1 and TRBJ2-5; 9 bases line up with TRBD2. Per germline, CDR1 DFQATT and CDR2 SNEGSKA (reference sequence). J lost 2 bases, V lost 6 bases, and 10 bases had no gene match. The CDR3 is 15 amino acids. This chain's CDR3 is CSARGSGGRQETQYF. Here the CDR3 DNA reads TGCAGTGCGCGGGGTAGCGGGGGCCGACAAGAGACCCAGTACTTC.

V is TRBV12-3 or TRBV12-4 and J is TRBJ1-2, with D hard to call. The V end lost 3 bases, the J end lost 6 bases, and 14 bases lay between the germline ends. The CDR3 sequence is 14 residues long. As DNA, the CDR3 is TGTGCCAGCAGTTTCGGGCGGGAAGGGCATGGCTACACCTTC. The encoded protein is CASSFGREGHGYTF.

This clonotype was detected only a few times. The J gene is TRBJ2-1, the V gene TRBV7-6; D uncertain. Trimming removed 3 bases from V and 8 bases from J, with 8 bases in between. The CDR3 sequence is 12 residues long. Germline-derived CDR1 and CDR2 are SGHVS and FNYEAQ. The CDR3 reads CASSFTADEQFF. CDR3 DNA sequence: TGTGCCAGCAGCTTTACGGCGGATGAGCAGTTCTTC.

The CDR3: CASKTLAGGADTQYF. CDR3 DNA: TGTGCCAGCAAAACACTGGCGGGTGGGGCAGATACGCAGTATTTT. This rearrangement joins TRBV7-2 to TRBJ2-3, with a weak D call TRBD2 (5 bases). The CDR3 sequence is 15 residues long. With 7 bases removed from V and 4 bases from J, the gap between germline ends came to 18 bases. The germline V gene has CDR1 SGHTA and CDR2 FQGNSA.

A remark on this clonotype: The junction and the germline gene differ at one end; a read error may be behind it. This sequence joins TRBV5-5 and TRBJ2-1, with D tentatively TRBD2 (6 bases). The CDR3 has 13 amino acids. Germline V gene lookup returns CDR1 SGHKS and CDR2 YYEKEE (reference sequence). This chain's CDR3 is CASLAFSHNEQFF. CDR3 DNA: TGTGCCAGTCTAGCGTTCTCCCACAATGAGCAGTTCTTC. Full variable domain (rest looked up from reference TRBV5-5 and TRBJ2-1): DAGVTQSPTHLIKTRGQQVTLRCSPISGHKSVSWYQQVLGQGPQFIFQYYEKEERGRGNFPDRFSARQFPNYSSELNVNALLLGDSALYLCASLAFSHNEQFFGPGTRLTVL.